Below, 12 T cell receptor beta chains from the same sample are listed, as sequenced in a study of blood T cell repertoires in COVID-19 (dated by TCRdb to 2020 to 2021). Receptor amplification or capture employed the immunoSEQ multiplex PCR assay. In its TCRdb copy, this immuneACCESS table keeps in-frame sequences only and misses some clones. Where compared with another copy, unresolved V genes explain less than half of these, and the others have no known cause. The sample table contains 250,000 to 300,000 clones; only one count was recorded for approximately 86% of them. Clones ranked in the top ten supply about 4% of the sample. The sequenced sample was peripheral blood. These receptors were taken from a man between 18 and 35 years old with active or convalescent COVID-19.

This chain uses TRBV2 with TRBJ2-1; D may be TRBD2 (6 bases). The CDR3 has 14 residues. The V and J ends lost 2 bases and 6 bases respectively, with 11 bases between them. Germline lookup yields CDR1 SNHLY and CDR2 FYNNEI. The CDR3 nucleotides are TGTGCCAGCAGTGAAAGCGAAGCGGGCAATGAGCAGTTCTTC. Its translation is CASSESEAGNEQFF.

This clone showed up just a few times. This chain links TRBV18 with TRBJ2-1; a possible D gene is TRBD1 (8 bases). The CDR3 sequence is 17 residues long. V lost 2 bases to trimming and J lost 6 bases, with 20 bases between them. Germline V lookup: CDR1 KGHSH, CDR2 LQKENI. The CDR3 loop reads CASSPETIQGGGNEQFF. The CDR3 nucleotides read TGTGCCAGCTCACCAGAAACGATACAGGGGGGGGGCAATGAGCAGTTCTTC.

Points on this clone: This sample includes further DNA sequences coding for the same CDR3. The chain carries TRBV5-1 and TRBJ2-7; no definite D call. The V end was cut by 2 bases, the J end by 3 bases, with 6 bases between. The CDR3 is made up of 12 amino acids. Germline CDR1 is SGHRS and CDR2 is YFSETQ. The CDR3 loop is CASSLSGYEQYF. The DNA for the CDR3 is TGCGCCAGCAGCTTATCGGGCTACGAGCAGTACTTC. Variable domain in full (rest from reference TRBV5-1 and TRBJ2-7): KAGVTQTPRYLIKTRGQQVTLSCSPISGHRSVSWYQQTPGQGLQFLFEYFSETQRNKGNFPGRFSGRQFSNSRSEMNVSTLELGDSALYLCASSLSGYEQYFGPGTRLTVT.

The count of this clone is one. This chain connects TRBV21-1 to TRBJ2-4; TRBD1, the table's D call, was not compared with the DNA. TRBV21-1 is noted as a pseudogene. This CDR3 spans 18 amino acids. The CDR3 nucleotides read TGTGCCAGCAGCAAAGTCCCAACAGGGGTAGGGAGCAAAAACATTCAGTACTTC. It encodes CASSKVPTGVGSKNIQYF.

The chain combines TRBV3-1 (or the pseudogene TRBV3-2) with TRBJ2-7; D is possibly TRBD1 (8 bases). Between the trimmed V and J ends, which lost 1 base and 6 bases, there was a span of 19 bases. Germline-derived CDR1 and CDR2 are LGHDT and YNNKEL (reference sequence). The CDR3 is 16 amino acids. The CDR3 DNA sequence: TGTGCCAGCAGCCAAGTATTGGGGGGGACAGGAAGCGAGCAGTACTTC. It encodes CASSQVLGGTGSEQYF.

CDR3 in DNA: TGTGCCAGCAGCCCCGCGGAAGAATCAGATACGCAGTATTTT. It is translated as CASSPAEESDTQYF. The chain couples TRBV7-8 to TRBJ2-3; D is unresolved. Germline V gene sequence: CDR1 SGHVS, CDR2 FQNEAQ. CDR3 length: 14 amino acids. Trimming removed 5 bases from V and 4 bases from J, with 13 bases in between.

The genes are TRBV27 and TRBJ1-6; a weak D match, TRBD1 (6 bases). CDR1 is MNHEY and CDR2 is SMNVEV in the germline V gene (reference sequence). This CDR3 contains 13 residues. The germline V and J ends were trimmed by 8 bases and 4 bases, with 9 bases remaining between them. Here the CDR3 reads CASQQGYNSPLHF. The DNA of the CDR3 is TGTGCCAGCCAGCAGGGGTATAATTCACCCCTCCACTTT.

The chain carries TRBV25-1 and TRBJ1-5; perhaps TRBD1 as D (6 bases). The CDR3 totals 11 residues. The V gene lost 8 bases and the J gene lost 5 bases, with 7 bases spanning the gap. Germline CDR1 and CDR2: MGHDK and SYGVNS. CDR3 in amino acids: CASGQYQPQHF. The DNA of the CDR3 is TGTGCCAGCGGACAGTATCAGCCCCAGCATTTT.

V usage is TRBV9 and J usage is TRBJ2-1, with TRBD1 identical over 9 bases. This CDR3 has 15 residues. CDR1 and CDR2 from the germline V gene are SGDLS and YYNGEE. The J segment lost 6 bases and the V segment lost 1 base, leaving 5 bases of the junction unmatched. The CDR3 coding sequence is TGTGCCAGCAGCGTACAGGACAGGGGTGTCAATGAGCAGTTCTTC. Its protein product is CASSVQDRGVNEQFF.

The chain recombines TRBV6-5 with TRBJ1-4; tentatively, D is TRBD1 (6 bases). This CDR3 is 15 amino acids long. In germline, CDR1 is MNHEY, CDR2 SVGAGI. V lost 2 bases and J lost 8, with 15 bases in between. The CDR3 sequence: CASSYQGRFWEKLFF. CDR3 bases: TGTGCCAGCAGTTACCAGGGGCGGTTTTGGGAAAAACTGTTTTTT.

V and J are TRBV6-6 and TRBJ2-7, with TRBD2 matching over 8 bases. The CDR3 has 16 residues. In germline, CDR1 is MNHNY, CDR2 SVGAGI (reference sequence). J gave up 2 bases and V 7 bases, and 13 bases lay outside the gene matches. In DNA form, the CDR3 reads TGTGCCAGCACCCAAAGCCCGGGGGGGACGACCTACGAGCAGTACTTC. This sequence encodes CASTQSPGGTTYEQYF.

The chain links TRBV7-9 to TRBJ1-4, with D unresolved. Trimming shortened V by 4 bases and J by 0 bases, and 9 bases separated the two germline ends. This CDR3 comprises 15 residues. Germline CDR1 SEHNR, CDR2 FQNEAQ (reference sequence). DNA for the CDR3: TGTGCCAGCAGCTCACTGACATCAACTAATGAAAAACTGTTTTTT. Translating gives CASSSLTSTNEKLFF. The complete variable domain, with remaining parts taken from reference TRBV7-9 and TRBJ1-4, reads DTGVSQNPRHKITKRGQNVTFRCDPISEHNRLYWYRQTLGQGPEFLTYFQNEAQLEKSRLLSDRFSAERPKGSFSTLEIQRTEQGDSAMYLCASSSLTSTNEKLFFGSGTQLSVL.